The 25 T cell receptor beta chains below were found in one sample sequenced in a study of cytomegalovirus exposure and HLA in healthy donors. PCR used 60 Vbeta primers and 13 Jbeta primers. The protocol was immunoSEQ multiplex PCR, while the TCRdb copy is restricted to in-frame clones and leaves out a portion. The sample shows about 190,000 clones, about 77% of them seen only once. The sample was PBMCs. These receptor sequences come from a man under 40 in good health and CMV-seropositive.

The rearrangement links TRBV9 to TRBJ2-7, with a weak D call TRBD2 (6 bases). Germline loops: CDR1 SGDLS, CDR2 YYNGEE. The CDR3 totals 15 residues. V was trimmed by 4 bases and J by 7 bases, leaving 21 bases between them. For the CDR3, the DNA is TGTGCCAGCAGCCCTCATGAACCGGGGGAGCGGGAGCAGTACTTC. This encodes CASSPHEPGEREQYF.

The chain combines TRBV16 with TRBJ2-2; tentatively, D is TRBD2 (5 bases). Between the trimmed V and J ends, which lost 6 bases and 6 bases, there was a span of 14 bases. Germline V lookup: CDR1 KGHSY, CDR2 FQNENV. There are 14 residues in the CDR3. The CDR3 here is CASSRTGDAGELFF. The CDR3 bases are TGTGCCAGCAGTCGGACTGGAGACGCCGGGGAGCTGTTTTTT.

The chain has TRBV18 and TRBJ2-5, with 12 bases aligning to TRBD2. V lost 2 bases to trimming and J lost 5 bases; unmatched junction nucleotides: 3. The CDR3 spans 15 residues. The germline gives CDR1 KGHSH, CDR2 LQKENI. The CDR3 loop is CASSPTLAGGETQYF. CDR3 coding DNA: TGTGCCAGCTCACCAACCCTAGCGGGAGGGGAGACCCAGTACTTC.

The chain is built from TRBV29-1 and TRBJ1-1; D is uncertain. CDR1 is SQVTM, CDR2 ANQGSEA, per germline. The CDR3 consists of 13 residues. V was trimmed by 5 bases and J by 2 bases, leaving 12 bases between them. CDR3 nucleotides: TGCAGCGTTCAGGTTAATTTTAACACTGAAGCTTTCTTT. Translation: CSVQVNFNTEAFF.

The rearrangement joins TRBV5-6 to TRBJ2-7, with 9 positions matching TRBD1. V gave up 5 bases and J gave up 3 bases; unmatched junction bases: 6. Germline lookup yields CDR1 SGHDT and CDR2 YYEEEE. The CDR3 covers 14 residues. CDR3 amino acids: CASSYDRGDYEQYF. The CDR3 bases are TGTGCCAGCAGTTACGACAGGGGGGACTACGAGCAGTACTTC.

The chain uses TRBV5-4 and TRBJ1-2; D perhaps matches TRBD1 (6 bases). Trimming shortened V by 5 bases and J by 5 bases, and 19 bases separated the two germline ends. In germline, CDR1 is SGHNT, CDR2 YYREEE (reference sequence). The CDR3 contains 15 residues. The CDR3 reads CASSVGAASWYGYTF. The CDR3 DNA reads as TGTGCCAGCAGTGTGGGGGCAGCTTCCTGGTATGGCTACACCTTC.

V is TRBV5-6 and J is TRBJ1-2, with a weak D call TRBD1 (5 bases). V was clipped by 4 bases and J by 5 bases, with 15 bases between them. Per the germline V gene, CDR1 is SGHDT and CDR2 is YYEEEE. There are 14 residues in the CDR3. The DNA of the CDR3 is TGTGCCAGCAGCCGCTGGGGGGAATGGTATGGCTACACCTTC. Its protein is CASSRWGEWYGYTF.

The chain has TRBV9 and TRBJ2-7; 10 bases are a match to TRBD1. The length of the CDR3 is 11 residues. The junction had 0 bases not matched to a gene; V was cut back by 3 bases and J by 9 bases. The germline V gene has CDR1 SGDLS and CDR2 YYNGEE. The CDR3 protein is CASSGQGAQYF. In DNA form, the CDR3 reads TGTGCCAGCAGCGGACAGGGGGCGCAGTACTTC.

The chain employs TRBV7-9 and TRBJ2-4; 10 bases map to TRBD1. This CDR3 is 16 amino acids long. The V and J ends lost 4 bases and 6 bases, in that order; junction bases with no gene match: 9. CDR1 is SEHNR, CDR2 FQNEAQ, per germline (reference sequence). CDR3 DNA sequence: TGTGCCAGCAGCTCCCCCGGGACAGGGGCGGCAAACATTCAGTACTTC. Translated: CASSSPGTGAANIQYF.

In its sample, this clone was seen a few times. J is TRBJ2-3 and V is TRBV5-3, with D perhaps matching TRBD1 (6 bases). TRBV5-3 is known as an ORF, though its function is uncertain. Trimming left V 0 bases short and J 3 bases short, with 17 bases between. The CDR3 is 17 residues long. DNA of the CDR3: TGTGCCAGAAGCTTGGAGAATAGGGGCAGGGGAACAGATACGCAGTATTTT. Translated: CARSLENRGRGTDTQYF.

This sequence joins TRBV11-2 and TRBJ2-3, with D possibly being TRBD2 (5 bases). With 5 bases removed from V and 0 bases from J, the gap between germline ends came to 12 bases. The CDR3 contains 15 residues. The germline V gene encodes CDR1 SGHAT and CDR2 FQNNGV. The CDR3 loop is CASSLGLRSTDTQYF. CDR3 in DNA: TGTGCCAGCAGCCTCGGACTGAGAAGCACAGATACGCAGTATTTT. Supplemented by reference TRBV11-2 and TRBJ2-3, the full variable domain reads EAGVAQSPRYKIIEKRQSVAFWCNPISGHATLYWYQQILGQGPKLLIQFQNNGVVDDSQLPKDRFSAERLKGVDSTLKIQPAKLEDSAVYLCASSLGLRSTDTQYFGPGTRLTVL.

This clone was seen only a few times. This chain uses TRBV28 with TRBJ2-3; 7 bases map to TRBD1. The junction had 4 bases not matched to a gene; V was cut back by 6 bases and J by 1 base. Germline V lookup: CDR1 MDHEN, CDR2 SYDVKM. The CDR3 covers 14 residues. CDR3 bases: TGTGCCAGCAGCCGGGACAGAGGCACAGATACGCAGTATTTT. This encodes CASSRDRGTDTQYF.

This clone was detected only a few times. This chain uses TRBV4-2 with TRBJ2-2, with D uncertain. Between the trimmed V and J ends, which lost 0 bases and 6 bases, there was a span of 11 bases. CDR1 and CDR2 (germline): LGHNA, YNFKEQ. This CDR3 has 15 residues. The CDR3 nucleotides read TGTGCCAGCAGCCAAGATCCCGTGACTGCCGGGGAGCTGTTTTTT. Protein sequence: CASSQDPVTAGELFF.

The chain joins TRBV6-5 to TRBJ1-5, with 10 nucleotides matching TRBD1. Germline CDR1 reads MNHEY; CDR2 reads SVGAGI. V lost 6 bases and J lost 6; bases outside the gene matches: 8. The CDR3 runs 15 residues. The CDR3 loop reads CASSAPGDRGQPQHF. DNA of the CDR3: TGTGCCAGCAGCGCTCCGGGGGACAGGGGTCAGCCCCAGCATTTT.

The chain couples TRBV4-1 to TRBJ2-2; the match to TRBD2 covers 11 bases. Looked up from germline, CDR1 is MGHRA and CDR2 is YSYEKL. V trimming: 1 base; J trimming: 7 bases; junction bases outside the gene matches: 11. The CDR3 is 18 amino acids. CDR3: CASSQGLAGGPRGGELFF. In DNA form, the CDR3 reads TGCGCCAGCAGCCAAGGGCTAGCGGGAGGCCCCCGCGGCGGGGAGCTGTTTTTT.

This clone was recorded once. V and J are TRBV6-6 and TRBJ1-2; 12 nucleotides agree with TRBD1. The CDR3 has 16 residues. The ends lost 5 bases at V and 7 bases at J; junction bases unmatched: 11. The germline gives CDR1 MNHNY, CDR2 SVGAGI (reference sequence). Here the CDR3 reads CASSLVTGQGARGYTF. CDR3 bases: TGTGCCAGCAGTCTCGTCACGGGACAGGGGGCTCGTGGCTACACCTTC.

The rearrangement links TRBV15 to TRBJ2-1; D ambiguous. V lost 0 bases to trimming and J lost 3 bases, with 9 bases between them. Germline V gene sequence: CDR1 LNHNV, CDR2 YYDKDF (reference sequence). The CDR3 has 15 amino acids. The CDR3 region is CATSRDLFGYNEQFF. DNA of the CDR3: TGTGCCACCAGCAGAGATCTCTTCGGCTACAATGAGCAGTTCTTC.

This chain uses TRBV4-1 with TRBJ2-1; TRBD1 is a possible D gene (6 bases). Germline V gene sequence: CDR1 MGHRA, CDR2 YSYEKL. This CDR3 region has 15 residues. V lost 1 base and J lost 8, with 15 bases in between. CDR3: CASSQGQEVRDEQFF. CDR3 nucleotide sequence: TGCGCCAGCAGCCAAGGACAGGAGGTCAGGGATGAGCAGTTCTTC.

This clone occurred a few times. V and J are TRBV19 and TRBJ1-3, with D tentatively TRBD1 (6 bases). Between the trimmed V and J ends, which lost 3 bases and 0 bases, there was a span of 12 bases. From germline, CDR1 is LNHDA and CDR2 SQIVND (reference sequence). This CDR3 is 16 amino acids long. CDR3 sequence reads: CASSIRGRNSGNTIYF. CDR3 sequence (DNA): TGTGCCAGTAGTATCAGGGGACGGAACTCTGGAAACACCATATATTTT.

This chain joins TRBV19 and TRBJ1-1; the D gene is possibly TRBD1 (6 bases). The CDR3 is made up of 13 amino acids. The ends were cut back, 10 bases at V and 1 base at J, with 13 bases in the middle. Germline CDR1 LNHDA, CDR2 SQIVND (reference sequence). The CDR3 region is CAIRQGWNTEAFF. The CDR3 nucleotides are TGTGCCATCAGGCAGGGGTGGAACACTGAAGCTTTCTTT.

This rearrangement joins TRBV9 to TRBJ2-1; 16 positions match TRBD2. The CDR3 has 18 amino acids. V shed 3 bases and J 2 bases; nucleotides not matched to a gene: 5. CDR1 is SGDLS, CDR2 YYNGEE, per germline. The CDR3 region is CASSEGLAGGRAYNEQFF. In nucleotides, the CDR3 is TGTGCCAGCAGCGAGGGACTAGCGGGAGGGAGGGCCTACAATGAGCAGTTCTTC.

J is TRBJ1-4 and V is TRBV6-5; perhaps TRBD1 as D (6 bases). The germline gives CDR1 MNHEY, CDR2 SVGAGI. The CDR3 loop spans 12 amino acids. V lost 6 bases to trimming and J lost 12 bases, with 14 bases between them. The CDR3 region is CASRSGVSELFF. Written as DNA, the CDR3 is TGTGCCAGCAGATCAGGGGTCTCGGAACTGTTTTTT.

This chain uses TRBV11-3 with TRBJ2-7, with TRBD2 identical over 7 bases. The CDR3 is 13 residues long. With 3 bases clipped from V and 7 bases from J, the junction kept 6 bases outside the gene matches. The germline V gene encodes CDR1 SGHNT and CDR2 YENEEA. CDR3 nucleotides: TGTGCCAGCAGCTTTACCCCCGGGGGGGAGCAGTACTTC. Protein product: CASSFTPGGEQYF.

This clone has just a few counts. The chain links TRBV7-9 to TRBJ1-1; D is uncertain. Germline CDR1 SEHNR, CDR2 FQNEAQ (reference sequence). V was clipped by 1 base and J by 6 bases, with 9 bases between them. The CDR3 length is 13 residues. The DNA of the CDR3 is TGTGCCAGCAGCTTAGTGAGGGCCTCTGAAGCTTTCTTT. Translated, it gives CASSLVRASEAFF.

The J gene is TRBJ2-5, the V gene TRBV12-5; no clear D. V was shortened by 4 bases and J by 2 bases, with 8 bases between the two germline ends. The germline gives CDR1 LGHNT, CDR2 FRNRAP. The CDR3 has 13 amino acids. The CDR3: CASGYGTQETQYF. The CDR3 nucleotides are TGTGCTAGTGGTTATGGCACACAAGAGACCCAGTACTTC.